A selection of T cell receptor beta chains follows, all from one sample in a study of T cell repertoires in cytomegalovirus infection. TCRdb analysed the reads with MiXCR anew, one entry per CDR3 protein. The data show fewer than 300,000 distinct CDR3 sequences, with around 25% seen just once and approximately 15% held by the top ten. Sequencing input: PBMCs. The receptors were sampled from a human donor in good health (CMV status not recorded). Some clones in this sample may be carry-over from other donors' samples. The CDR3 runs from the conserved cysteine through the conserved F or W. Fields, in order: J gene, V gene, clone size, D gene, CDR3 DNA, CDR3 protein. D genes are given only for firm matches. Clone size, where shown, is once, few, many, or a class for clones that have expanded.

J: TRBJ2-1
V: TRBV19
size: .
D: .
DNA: TGTGCCAGTAGTATAGTAGGGTCTAATTTGGGTGAGCAGTTCTTC
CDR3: CASSIVGSNLGEQFF

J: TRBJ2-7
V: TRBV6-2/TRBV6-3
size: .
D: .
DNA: TGTGCCAGCAGTTACTCGTTCAACAGGGACTACGAGCAGTACTTC
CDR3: CASSYSFNRDYEQYF

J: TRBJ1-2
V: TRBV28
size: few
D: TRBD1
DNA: TGTGCCAGCAGTTTCCCAGGGGGAGAGTATGGCTACACCTTC
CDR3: CASSFPGGEYGYTF

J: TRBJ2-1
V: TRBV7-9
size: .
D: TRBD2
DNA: TGTGCCAGCAGCTTAATTGATAGCGGGAGGTTCCCCTACAATGAGCAGTTCTTC
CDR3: CASSLIDSGRFPYNEQFF

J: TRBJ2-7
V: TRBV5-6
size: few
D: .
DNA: TGTGCCAGCAGCTTGGATAGACAGACCTACGAGCAGTACTTC
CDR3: CASSLDRQTYEQYF

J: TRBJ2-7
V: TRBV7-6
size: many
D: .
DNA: TGTGCCAGCAGCTTTACGCCGGGACAAAGTTCCTACGAGCAGTACTTC
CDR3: CASSFTPGQSSYEQYF

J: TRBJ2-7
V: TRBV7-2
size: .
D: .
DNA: TGTGCCAGCAGCCCGCGGGTCCGCCACTACGAGCAGTACTTC
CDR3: CASSPRVRHYEQYF

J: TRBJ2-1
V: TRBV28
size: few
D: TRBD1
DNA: TGTGCCAGCAGTTTCCATTCCGGGACAGGGGTTGACAATGAGCAGTTCTTC
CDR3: CASSFHSGTGVDNEQFF

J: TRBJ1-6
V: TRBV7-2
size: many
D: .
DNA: TGTGCCAGCAGCTTAGCAGGTCTCCAAACACCCCTCCACTTT
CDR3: CASSLAGLQTPLHF

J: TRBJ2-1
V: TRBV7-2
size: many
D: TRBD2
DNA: TGTGCCAGCAGCTTAGCGCTGGGTAGCGGGAGCCTTGCCTACAATGAGCAGTTCTTC
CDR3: CASSLALGSGSLAYNEQFF

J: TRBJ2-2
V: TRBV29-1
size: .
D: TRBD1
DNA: TGCAGCGTTGGAGACAGGGGCGGGGCCGGGGAGCTGTTTTTT
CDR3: CSVGDRGGAGELFF